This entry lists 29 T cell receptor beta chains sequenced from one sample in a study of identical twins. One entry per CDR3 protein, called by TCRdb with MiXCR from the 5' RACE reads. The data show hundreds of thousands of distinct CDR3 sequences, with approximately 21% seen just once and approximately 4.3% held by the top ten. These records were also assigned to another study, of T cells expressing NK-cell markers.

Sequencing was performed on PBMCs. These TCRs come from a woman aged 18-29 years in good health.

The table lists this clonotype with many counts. In nucleotides, the CDR3 is TGCAGTGCCGCACAGGGCTACGAGCAGTACTTC. It yields the protein CSAAQGYEQYF. The V call is TRBV20-1, the J call TRBJ2-7, with D possibly matching TRBD1 (6 bases). Germline V gene data show CDR1 as DFQATT and CDR2 as SNEGSKA (reference sequence). The V end lost 6 bases, the J end lost 3 bases, and 9 bases lay between the germline ends. The CDR3 is 11 residues long.

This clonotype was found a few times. The CDR3 region has the DNA TGCAGCGTTGAAGGGCTTAGGACTAGCGGGAACACAGATACGCAGTATTTT. Translating gives CSVEGLRTSGNTDTQYF. J is TRBJ2-3 and V is TRBV29-1, with TRBD2 matching over 12 bases. J was trimmed by 2 bases and V by 1 base; bases with no gene match: 7. Germline lookup yields CDR1 SQVTM and CDR2 ANQGSEA. This CDR3 has 17 residues.

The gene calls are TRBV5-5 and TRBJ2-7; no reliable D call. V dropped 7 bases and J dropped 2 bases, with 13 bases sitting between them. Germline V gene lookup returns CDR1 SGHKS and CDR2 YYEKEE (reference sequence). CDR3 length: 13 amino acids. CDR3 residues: CASRPLPPYEQYF. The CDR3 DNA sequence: TGTGCCAGCCGACCCCTCCCGCCCTACGAGCAGTACTTC.

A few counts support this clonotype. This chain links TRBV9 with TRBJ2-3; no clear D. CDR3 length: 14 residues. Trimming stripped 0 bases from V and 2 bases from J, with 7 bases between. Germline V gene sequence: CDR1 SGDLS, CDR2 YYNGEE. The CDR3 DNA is TGTGCCAGCAGCGTAGCTACCGTCACAGATACGCAGTATTTT. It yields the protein CASSVATVTDTQYF.

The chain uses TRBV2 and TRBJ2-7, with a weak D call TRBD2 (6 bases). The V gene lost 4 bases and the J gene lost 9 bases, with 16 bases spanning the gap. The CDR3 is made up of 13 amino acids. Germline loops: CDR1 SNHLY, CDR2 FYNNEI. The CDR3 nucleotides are TGTGCCAGCAGTGGGATTAGCGGTCTCTGGCAGTACTTC. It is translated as CASSGISGLWQYF. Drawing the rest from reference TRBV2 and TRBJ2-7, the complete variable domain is EPEVTQTPSHQVTQMGQEVILRCVPISNHLYFYWYRQILGQKVEFLVSFYNNEISEKSEIFDDQFSVERPDGSNFTLKIRSTKLEDSAMYFCASSGISGLWQYFGPGTRLTVT.

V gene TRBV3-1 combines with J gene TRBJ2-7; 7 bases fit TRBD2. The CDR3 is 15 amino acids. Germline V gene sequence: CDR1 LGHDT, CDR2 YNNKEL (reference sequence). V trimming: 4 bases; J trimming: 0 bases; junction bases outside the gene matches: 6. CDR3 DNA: TGTGCCAGCAGCCCCCTAGCGGCTACCTCCTACGAGCAGTACTTC. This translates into CASSPLAATSYEQYF.

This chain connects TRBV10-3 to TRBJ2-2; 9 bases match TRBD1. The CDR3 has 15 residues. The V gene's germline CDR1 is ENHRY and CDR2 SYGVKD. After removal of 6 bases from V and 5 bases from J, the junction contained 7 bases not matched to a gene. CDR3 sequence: CAISPGQGQTGELFF. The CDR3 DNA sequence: TGTGCCATCAGCCCGGGACAGGGCCAGACCGGGGAGCTGTTTTTT.

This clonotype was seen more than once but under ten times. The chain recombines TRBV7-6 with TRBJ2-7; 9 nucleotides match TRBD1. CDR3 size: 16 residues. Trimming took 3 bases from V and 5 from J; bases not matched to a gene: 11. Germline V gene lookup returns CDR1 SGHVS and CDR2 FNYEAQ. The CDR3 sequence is CASSLGPGQGFNEQYF. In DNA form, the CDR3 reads TGTGCCAGCAGCTTGGGGCCGGGACAGGGCTTCAACGAGCAGTACTTC.

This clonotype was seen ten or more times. CDR3 in amino acids: CASSPDGVNTIYF. The CDR3 nucleotides are TGTGCCAGCAGCCCCGACGGTGTAAACACCATATATTTT. The rearrangement uses TRBV3-1 and TRBJ1-3; the D is unclear. V was shortened by 4 bases and J by 6 bases, with 10 bases between the two germline ends. Germline lookup yields CDR1 LGHDT and CDR2 YNNKEL (reference sequence). This CDR3 is built from 13 residues. The variable domain in full, with the rest retrieved from reference TRBV3-1 and TRBJ1-3, is DTAVSQTPKYLVTQMGNDKSIKCEQNLGHDTMYWYKQDSKKFLKIMFSYNNKELIINETVPNRFSPKSPDKAHLNLHINSLELGDSAVYFCASSPDGVNTIYFGEGSWLTVV.

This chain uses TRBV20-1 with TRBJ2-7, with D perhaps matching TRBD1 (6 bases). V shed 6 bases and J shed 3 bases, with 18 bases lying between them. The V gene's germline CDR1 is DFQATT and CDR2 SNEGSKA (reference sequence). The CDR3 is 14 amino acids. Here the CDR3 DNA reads TGCAGTGCAAATGTAGAGGGGGAACTCTACGAGCAGTACTTC. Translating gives CSANVEGELYEQYF.

As DNA, the CDR3 is TGTGCCAGCAGCTTCCCAGGCGGGGGCTACACCTTC. Protein sequence: CASSFPGGGYTF. The rearrangement links TRBV7-9 to TRBJ1-2; D is undetermined. Germline CDR1 reads SEHNR; CDR2 reads FQNEAQ (reference sequence). V was clipped by 3 bases and J by 8 bases, with 10 bases between them. CDR3 size: 12 residues.

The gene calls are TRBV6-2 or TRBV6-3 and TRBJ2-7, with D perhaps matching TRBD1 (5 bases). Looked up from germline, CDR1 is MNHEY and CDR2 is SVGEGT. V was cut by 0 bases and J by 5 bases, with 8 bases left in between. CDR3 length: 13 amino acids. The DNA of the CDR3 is TGTGCCAGCAGTTACTCGGCAGGGAACGAGCAGTACTTC. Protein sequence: CASSYSAGNEQYF.

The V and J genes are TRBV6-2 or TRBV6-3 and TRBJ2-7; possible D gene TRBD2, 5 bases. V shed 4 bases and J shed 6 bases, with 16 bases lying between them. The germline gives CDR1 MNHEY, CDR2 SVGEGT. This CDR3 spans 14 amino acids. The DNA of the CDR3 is TGTGCCAGCAGTTCCGGCCTAGTAGGAGGCGAGCAGTACTTC. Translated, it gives CASSSGLVGGEQYF.

For the CDR3, the DNA is TGCAGTGCTAGATCAGCGGCGGGCACCGGGGAGCTGTTTTTT. This encodes CSARSAAGTGELFF. The rearrangement links TRBV20-1 to TRBJ2-2, with D perhaps TRBD2 (5 bases). The length of the CDR3 is 14 residues. Germline lookup yields CDR1 DFQATT and CDR2 SNEGSKA (reference sequence). Deletions cut 2 bases from V and 4 bases from J, with 11 bases between.

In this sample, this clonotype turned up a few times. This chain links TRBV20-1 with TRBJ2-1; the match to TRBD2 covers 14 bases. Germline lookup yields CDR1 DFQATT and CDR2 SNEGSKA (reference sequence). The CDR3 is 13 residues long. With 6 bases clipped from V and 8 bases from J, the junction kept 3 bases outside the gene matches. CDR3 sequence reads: CSATSGGAYEQFF. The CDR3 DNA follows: TGCAGTGCGACTAGCGGGGGGGCCTATGAGCAGTTCTTC.

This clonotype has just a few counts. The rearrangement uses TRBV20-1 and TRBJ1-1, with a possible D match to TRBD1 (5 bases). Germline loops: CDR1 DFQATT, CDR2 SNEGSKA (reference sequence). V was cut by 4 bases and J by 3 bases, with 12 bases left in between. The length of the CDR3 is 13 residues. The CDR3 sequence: CSAKADRDTEAFF. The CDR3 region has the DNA TGCAGTGCTAAGGCCGACAGAGACACTGAAGCTTTCTTT.

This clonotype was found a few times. CDR3 residues: CASSPALKKSYNEQFF. CDR3 nucleotides: TGTGCCAGCAGCCCAGCCCTCAAGAAATCCTACAATGAGCAGTTCTTC. The chain is built from TRBV7-9 and TRBJ2-1; unclear D gene. This CDR3 spans 16 amino acids. Germline-derived CDR1 and CDR2 are SEHNR and FQNEAQ (reference sequence). V lost 5 bases, J lost 1 base, and 15 bases lay in between. The full variable domain, with the rest looked up from reference TRBV7-9 and TRBJ2-1, is DTGVSQNPRHKITKRGQNVTFRCDPISEHNRLYWYRQTLGQGPEFLTYFQNEAQLEKSRLLSDRFSAERPKGSFSTLEIQRTEQGDSAMYLCASSPALKKSYNEQFFGPGTRLTVL.

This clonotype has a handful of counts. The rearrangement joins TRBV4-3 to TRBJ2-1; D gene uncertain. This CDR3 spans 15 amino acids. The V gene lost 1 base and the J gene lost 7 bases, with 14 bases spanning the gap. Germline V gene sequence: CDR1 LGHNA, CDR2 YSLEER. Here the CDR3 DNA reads TGCGCCAGCAGCCAAGGTGCCTACCCTACTAATGAGCAGTTCTTC. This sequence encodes CASSQGAYPTNEQFF.

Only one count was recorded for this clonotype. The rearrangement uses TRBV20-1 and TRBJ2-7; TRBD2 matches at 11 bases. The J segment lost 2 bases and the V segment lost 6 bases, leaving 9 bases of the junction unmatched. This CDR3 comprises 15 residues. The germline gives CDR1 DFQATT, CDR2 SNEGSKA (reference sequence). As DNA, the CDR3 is TGCAGTGCAACCACGACTAGCGGGATCGCCTACGAGCAGTACTTC. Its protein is CSATTTSGIAYEQYF.

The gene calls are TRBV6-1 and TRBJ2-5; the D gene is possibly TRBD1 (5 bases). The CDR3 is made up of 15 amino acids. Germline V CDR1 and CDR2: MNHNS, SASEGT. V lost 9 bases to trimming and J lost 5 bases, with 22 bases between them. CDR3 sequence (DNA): TGTGCCAGTGACTCGCAGGGAACAGCCCTGGAGACCCAGTACTTC. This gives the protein CASDSQGTALETQYF.

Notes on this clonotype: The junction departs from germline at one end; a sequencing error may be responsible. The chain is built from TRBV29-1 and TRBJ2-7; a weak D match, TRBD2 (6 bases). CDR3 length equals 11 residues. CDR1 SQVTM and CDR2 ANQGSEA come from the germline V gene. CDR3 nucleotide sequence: TGCAGCGTTGAAGATCTATTAGGGAGGCACTTC. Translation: CSVEDLLGRHF.

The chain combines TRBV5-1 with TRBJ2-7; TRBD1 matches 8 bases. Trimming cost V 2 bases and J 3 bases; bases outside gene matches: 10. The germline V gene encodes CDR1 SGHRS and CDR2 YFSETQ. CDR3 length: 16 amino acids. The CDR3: CASSFGQGAVGYEQYF. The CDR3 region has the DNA TGCGCCAGCAGCTTCGGCCAGGGGGCTGTGGGCTACGAGCAGTACTTC. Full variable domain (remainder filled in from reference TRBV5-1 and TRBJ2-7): KAGVTQTPRYLIKTRGQQVTLSCSPISGHRSVSWYQQTPGQGLQFLFEYFSETQRNKGNFPGRFSGRQFSNSRSEMNVSTLELGDSALYLCASSFGQGAVGYEQYFGPGTRLTVT.

The CDR3 DNA sequence: TGCAGTGCTCGCCTCGGACTAGCGGCCGGGGCCTCCTACAATGAGCAGTTCTTC. It specifies CSARLGLAAGASYNEQFF. This chain uses TRBV20-1 with TRBJ2-1, with 10 bases identical to TRBD2. The CDR3 contains 18 residues. Germline CDR1 is DFQATT and CDR2 is SNEGSKA (reference sequence). J was trimmed by 0 bases and V by 5 bases; bases with no gene match: 13.

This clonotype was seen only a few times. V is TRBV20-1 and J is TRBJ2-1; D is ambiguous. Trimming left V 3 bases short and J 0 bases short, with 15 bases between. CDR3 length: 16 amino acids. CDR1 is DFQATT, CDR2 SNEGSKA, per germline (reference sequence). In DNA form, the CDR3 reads TGCAGTGCTAGGGCCCCCAGCTGGTTCTCCTACAATGAGCAGTTCTTC. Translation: CSARAPSWFSYNEQFF.

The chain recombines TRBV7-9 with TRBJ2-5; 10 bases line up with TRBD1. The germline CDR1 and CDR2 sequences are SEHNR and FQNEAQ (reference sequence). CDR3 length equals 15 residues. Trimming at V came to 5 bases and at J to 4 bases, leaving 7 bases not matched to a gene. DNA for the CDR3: TGTGCCAGCAGCCCCGGGACAGGGGTCCGAGAGACCCAGTACTTC. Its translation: CASSPGTGVRETQYF.

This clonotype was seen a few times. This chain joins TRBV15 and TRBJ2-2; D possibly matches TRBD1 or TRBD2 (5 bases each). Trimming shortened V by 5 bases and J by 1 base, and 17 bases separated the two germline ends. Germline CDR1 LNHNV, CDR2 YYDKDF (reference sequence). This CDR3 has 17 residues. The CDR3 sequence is CATSFRDVALNTGELFF. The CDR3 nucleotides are TGTGCCACCAGCTTTCGGGACGTCGCCTTGAACACCGGGGAGCTGTTTTTT.

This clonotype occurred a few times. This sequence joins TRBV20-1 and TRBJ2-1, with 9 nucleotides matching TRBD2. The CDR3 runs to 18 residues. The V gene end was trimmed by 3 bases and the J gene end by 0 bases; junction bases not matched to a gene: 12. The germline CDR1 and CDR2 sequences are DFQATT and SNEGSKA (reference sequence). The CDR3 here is CSASTAGGNLASYNEQFF. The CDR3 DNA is TGCAGTGCTAGCACAGCGGGAGGAAACCTAGCCTCCTACAATGAGCAGTTCTTC.

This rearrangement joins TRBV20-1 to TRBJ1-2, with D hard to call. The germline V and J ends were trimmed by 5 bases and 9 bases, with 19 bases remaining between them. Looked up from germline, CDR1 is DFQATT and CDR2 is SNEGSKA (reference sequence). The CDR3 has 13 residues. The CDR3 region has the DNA TGCAGTGCTCCGGGGAGTTTGGGTGTGAGCTACACCTTC. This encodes CSAPGSLGVSYTF.

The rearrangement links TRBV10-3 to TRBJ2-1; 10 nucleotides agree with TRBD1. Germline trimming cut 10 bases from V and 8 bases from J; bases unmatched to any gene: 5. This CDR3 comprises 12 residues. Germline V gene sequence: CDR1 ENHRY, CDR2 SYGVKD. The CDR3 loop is CATAGTGDEQFF. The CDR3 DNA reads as TGTGCCACCGCCGGGACAGGGGATGAGCAGTTCTTC.